In this sample, the clone carrying this TCR beta chain turned up a few times. As yet, its antigen is unknown. These data belong to a study of beta chain features in type 1 diabetes. Study-wide results and caveats: The study found that naive, central memory and Treg TCRB repertoires appeared more similar in patients than in healthy donors.

Expressed TCRB transcripts were sequenced because the isolated RNA had all been reverse transcribed beforehand. The read count averaged about 3.57 million across naive, central memory and regulatory T cell samples. Produced via immunoSEQ multiplex PCR; TCRdb's table is partial and in-frame only. Counted here are fewer than 45,000 clones, 64% occurring once; the ten biggest clones make up roughly 2%. The germline gives CDR1 MDHEN, CDR2 SYDVKM. With V trimmed by 6 bases and J by 5 bases, 5 bases remained unmatched. The CDR3 contains 13 residues. This rearrangement joins TRBV28 to TRBJ1-2, with 8 bases lining up with TRBD1. Material for sequencing was Tregs from blood. The sequence came from a woman in her thirties in good health. The CDR3 sequence: CASSKTGDYGYTF. CDR3 nucleotide sequence: TGTGCCAGCAGCAAGACAGGGGATTATGGCTACACCTTC.